Listed below are T cell receptor beta chains from one sample, sequenced in a study of blood T cell repertoires in COVID-19. Clones were read by immunoSEQ multiplex PCR, and TCRdb kept only the in-frame ones, dropping some. Of roughly 190,000 clones in the sample, 80% to 90% were seen once. Sequencing was carried out using peripheral blood. Receptor source: a man aged 25 to 40 with active or convalescent COVID-19. CDR3s include the opening cysteine and the closing phenylalanine or tryptophan. The D gene is left open where the match is weak. The size field is filled for only some rows; it gives once, few, many or a size class.

TRBJ2-1 | - | TRBV27 | - | TGTGCCAGCAGTGCCAATCAATACTCCCCGAATGAGCAGTTCTTC | CASSANQYSPNEQFF
TRBJ2-7 | - | TRBV3-1/TRBV3-2 | TRBD2 | TGTGCCAGCAGCTCCCCAACGGGGGGGCGCTACGAGCAGTACTTC | CASSSPTGGRYEQYF
TRBJ1-2 | - | TRBV5-6 | TRBD1 | TGTGCCAGCAGCTTGATCCAGGGGGCTTACGACTATGGCTACACCTTC | CASSLIQGAYDYGYTF
TRBJ1-2 | - | TRBV25-1 | - | TGTGCCAGCAGTGAATTCAGGGGCAACTATGGCTACACCTTC | CASSEFRGNYGYTF
TRBJ1-2 | - | TRBV4-1 | TRBD1 | TGCGCCAGCAGTACAGAAGTGTGGTCAGGGGGCGAACACTATGGCTACACCTTC | CASSTEVWSGGEHYGYTF
TRBJ2-1 | - | TRBV10-1 | TRBD2 | TGCGCCAGCAGTGAGCCAGAAGCGGGGATAAGCAATGAGCAGTTCTTC | CASSEPEAGISNEQFF
TRBJ1-2 | - | TRBV20-1 | - | TGCAGTGCTAACGGTGGCTATGGCTACACCTTC | CSANGGYGYTF
TRBJ1-1 | once | TRBV5-1 | - | TGCGCCAGCAGCCCCTCCCCGGCGGGGCGGGTTGAAGCTTTCTTT | CASSPSPAGRVEAFF
TRBJ2-3 | few | TRBV5-1 | - | TGCGCCAGCAGCCTATCAGATACGCAGTATTTT | CASSLSDTQYF
TRBJ2-2 | - | TRBV6-5 | - | TGTGCCAGCAGTTACATAGGGGTAGCCGGGGAGCTGTTTTTT | CASSYIGVAGELFF
TRBJ1-2 | once | TRBV27 | TRBD1 | TGTGCCACAGGGGGAGTCTATGGCTACACCTTC | CATGGVYGYTF
TRBJ2-1 | - | TRBV27 | TRBD2 | TGTGCCAGCAGGGGGGAGGGGCTAGCGGGCAATGAGCAGTTCTTC | CASRGEGLAGNEQFF
TRBJ2-3 | - | TRBV19 | TRBD1 | TGTGCCAGTAGGACGCCTGGGGACAGACGCACAGATACGCAGTATTTT | CASRTPGDRRTDTQYF
TRBJ2-1 | - | TRBV6-5 | TRBD1 | TGTGCCAGCAACCCGGGACAGGGCCCCAATGAGCAGTTCTTC | CASNPGQGPNEQFF
TRBJ2-5 | - | TRBV11-3 | TRBD2 | TGTGCCAGCAGCTTAGCTCCCGGGACTAGCGCAGGGGCCCAGTACTTC | CASSLAPGTSAGAQYF
TRBJ1-1 | - | TRBV23-1 | TRBD1 | TGCGCCAGCAATAGGGACAGGGTGCGCACTGAAGCTTTCTTT | CASNRDRVRTEAFF
TRBJ1-1 | - | TRBV6-5 | - | TGTGCCAGCAGTTACTCGGGCAGGGGCACTGAAGCTTTCTTT | CASSYSGRGTEAFF
TRBJ1-1 | - | TRBV4-1 | TRBD1 | TGCGCCAGCAGCCAAGATGGGGCAGGGGGCACTGAAGCTTTCTTT | CASSQDGAGGTEAFF
TRBJ2-3 | - | TRBV12-3/TRBV12-4 | TRBD2 | TGTGCCAGCAGTTTGAGCGGGGTCCCGTATTTT | CASSLSGVPYF
TRBJ1-1 | - | TRBV6-5 | - | TGTGCCAGCAGTTTACAGGGTCTTGCTGGTGAAGCTTTCTTT | CASSLQGLAGEAFF
TRBJ2-2 | - | TRBV10-3 | - | TGTGCCATCAGGGAGGGGTCGGCGGCGAACACCGGGGAGCTGTTTTTT | CAIREGSAANTGELFF
TRBJ2-5 | - | TRBV7-7 | - | TGTGCTAGCAGCCCGAGCAGGCTTGGGGAGACCCAGTACTTC | CASSPSRLGETQYF
TRBJ1-5 | - | TRBV5-1 | - | TGCGCCAGCAGCTTGGGACAGAATAGCAATCAGCCCCAGCATTTT | CASSLGQNSNQPQHF
TRBJ1-2 | - | TRBV30 | - | TGTGCCTGGAGTAAAGCAACAGGGGGCTACACCTTC | CAWSKATGGYTF
TRBJ2-3 | - | TRBV21-1 | - | TGTGCCAGCAGCAAATCCCCCCCAACTAGCACAGATACGCAGTATTTT | CASSKSPPTSTDTQYF
TRBJ2-6 | - | TRBV2 | TRBD2 | TGTGCCAGTACCCCGGGGGTGTCTAGCGGGGGGACCTCTGGGGCCAACGTCCTGACTTTC | CASTPGVSSGGTSGANVLTF
TRBJ1-2 | - | TRBV7-9 | TRBD1 | TGTGCCAGCAGTTCTAGGACAGGGCGAGGCTACACCTTC | CASSSRTGRGYTF
TRBJ2-7 | - | TRBV10-2 | TRBD2 | TGCGCCAGCGGCCGGGGAGGGGAGGGGAGTTCCTACGAGCAGTACTTC | CASGRGGEGSSYEQYF
TRBJ1-5 | - | TRBV19 | TRBD1 | TGTGCCAGCGACAGGGGGCGAGTTCGGAATCAGCCCCAGCATTTT | CASDRGRVRNQPQHF
TRBJ2-2 | few | TRBV3-1/TRBV3-2 | TRBD1 | TGTGCCAGCAGCCGAGGACAGGGTAACACCGGGGAGCTGTTTTTT | CASSRGQGNTGELFF
TRBJ1-4 | - | TRBV7-9 | - | TGTGCCAGCAGCTTAGGACAGCGTAATGAAAAACTGTTTTTT | CASSLGQRNEKLFF
TRBJ2-7 | - | TRBV7-2 | TRBD1 | TGTGCCAGCAGCTTAGGACAGGGGGGCTACGAGCAGTACTTC | CASSLGQGGYEQYF
TRBJ2-6 | - | TRBV2 | - | TGTGCCAGCAGTGGGACAGCCAACTCTGGGGCCAACGTCCTGACTTTC | CASSGTANSGANVLTF